These 9 T cell receptor beta chains came from one sample sequenced in a study of memory CD4+ T cells and cytomegalovirus serostatus. Clones were sequenced by immunoSEQ multiplex PCR, and TCRdb holds only the in-frame ones, with some missing. The sample contains about 100,000 clones, 80% of which appear only once. Single viable CD3+CD4+CD8-CD45RO+ cells were sorted as the memory CD4+ T cells. Sequencing input: memory CD4+ T cells from blood. Receptor source: an adult in good health and CMV-seropositive.

The chain links TRBV7-6 to TRBJ2-1; unclear D gene. V lost 2 bases and J lost 7, with 12 bases in between. The CDR3 has 14 amino acids. Germline V gene sequence: CDR1 SGHVS, CDR2 FNYEAQ. The CDR3 sequence is CASSLLPLVNEQFF. CDR3 coding DNA: TGTGCCAGCAGCTTACTACCTCTCGTGAATGAGCAGTTCTTC.

This clone was seen a handful of times. V gene TRBV28 combines with J gene TRBJ2-7, with 8 bases lining up with TRBD2. From germline, CDR1 is MDHEN and CDR2 SYDVKM. After removal of 6 bases from V and 2 bases from J, the junction contained 9 bases not matched to a gene. This CDR3 has 15 residues. CDR3 sequence (DNA): TGTGCCAGCAGCCCCCGGGGGGGACTCACCTACGAGCAGTACTTC. It yields the protein CASSPRGGLTYEQYF.

The chain employs TRBV6-5 and TRBJ2-4, with 14 bases lining up with TRBD2. After removal of 2 bases from V and 11 bases from J, the junction contained 8 bases not matched to a gene. Per the germline V gene, CDR1 is MNHEY and CDR2 is SVGAGI. The CDR3 runs 16 residues. The CDR3: CASSYLPTSGRAVQYF. The CDR3, as DNA: TGTGCCAGCAGTTACCTTCCGACTAGCGGGAGGGCCGTTCAGTACTTC.

The chain uses TRBV7-9 and TRBJ2-6, with D unclear. From germline, CDR1 is SEHNR and CDR2 FQNEAQ (reference sequence). The CDR3 is made up of 16 amino acids. With 5 bases removed from V and 3 bases from J, the gap between germline ends came to 14 bases. CDR3 sequence reads: CASSPLIGYGANVLTF. The CDR3 DNA reads TGTGCCAGCAGCCCCTTGATAGGGTATGGGGCCAACGTCCTGACTTTC.

Written as DNA, the CDR3 is TGTGCCAGCAGCTTAGGCGGGAGTGTGACAGATACGCAGTATTTT. Translating gives CASSLGGSVTDTQYF. The V and J genes are TRBV7-3 and TRBJ2-3; 7 bases are shared with TRBD2. V shed 2 bases, J shed 3 bases, and the junction held 5 bases outside the gene matches. The length of the CDR3 is 15 residues. Germline-derived CDR1 and CDR2 are SGHTA and FQGTGA.

The chain couples TRBV11-2 to TRBJ2-5; perhaps D is TRBD1 or TRBD2 (5 bases each). This CDR3 region has 13 residues. Germline V gives CDR1 SGHAT, CDR2 FQNNGV. V dropped 5 bases and J dropped 8 bases, with 15 bases sitting between them. In DNA form, the CDR3 reads TGTGCCAGCAGCCGACGGGACCCGAGCACCCAGTACTTC. This codes for CASSRRDPSTQYF.

V usage is TRBV9 and J usage is TRBJ1-4; TRBD1 agrees at 10 bases. Germline-derived CDR1 and CDR2 are SGDLS and YYNGEE. Germline trimming cut 1 base from V and 3 bases from J; bases unmatched to any gene: 12. The length of the CDR3 is 19 residues. The CDR3 DNA follows: TGTGCCAGCAGCGTATCCCCAACAGGGACAGGGGAGGCTAATGAAAAACTGTTTTTT. Protein: CASSVSPTGTGEANEKLFF.

The rearrangement joins TRBV28 to TRBJ2-7, with TRBD1 identical over 10 bases. Germline CDR1 MDHEN, CDR2 SYDVKM. The CDR3 has 15 amino acids. The ends lost 3 bases at V and 2 bases at J; junction bases unmatched: 4. CDR3: CASSFDRGPTYEQYF. CDR3 DNA sequence: TGTGCCAGCAGTTTCGACAGGGGGCCCACCTACGAGCAGTACTTC.

The CDR3 sequence: CAIFFRKGLSRGEQYF. The CDR3 bases are TGTGCCATCTTTTTTCGAAAGGGACTCTCTCGCGGTGAGCAGTACTTC. The V call is TRBV2, the J call TRBJ2-7; D might be TRBD2 (6 bases). This CDR3 is built from 16 residues. Germline V gene lookup returns CDR1 SNHLY and CDR2 FYNNEI. V was clipped by 10 bases and J by 7 bases, with 29 bases between them.